This is a list of T cell receptor beta chains from one sample in a study of blood T cell repertoires in COVID-19. Assay: immunoSEQ multiplex PCR; the TCRdb copy retains only in-frame clones and omits some. The table includes around 200,000 clones, about 86% detected once. What was sequenced was PBMCs or T cells enriched from blood (not recorded which). Every receptor here comes from a woman in her thirties who had been exposed to COVID-19. The CDR3 runs from the conserved cysteine through the conserved F or W.

CDR3 protein: CASSGGGQGEGEAFF; V gene: TRBV19; J gene: TRBJ1-1
CDR3 protein: CASSRGTGDINYGYTF; V gene: TRBV4-1; J gene: TRBJ1-2
CDR3 protein: CASSLGRGSYGYTF; V gene: TRBV13; J gene: TRBJ1-2
CDR3 protein: CASTLRESSYEQYF; V gene: TRBV2; J gene: TRBJ2-7
CDR3 protein: CASSLRDRNSPLHF; V gene: TRBV27; J gene: TRBJ1-6
CDR3 protein: CASKTGQGASEQYF; V gene: TRBV27; J gene: TRBJ2-7
CDR3 protein: CASRGQGASGELFF; V gene: TRBV6-4; J gene: TRBJ2-2
CDR3 protein: CASSPELRDKNIQYF; V gene: TRBV27; J gene: TRBJ2-4
CDR3 protein: CASRPSKGQVFRANTEAFF; V gene: TRBV19; J gene: TRBJ1-1
CDR3 protein: CASAWGTGAAADNQPQHF; V gene: TRBV10-2; J gene: TRBJ1-5
CDR3 protein: CASSVSGRGPGGNTIYF; V gene: TRBV9; J gene: TRBJ1-3
CDR3 protein: CASSLTFRGASLLGQYF; V gene: TRBV5-6; J gene: TRBJ2-3
CDR3 protein: CASSLATLRGAEGYTF; V gene: TRBV11-2; J gene: TRBJ1-2
CDR3 protein: CASSFRGPTPVDTEAFF; V gene: TRBV11-2; J gene: TRBJ1-1
CDR3 protein: CASTPQGMNTEAFF; V gene: TRBV6-5; J gene: TRBJ1-1
CDR3 protein: CASSLGEARQGGNSPLHF; V gene: TRBV28; J gene: TRBJ1-6
CDR3 protein: CASSPEGGQSNEQFF; V gene: TRBV11-3; J gene: TRBJ2-1
CDR3 protein: CATLYPGTMGNEKLFF; V gene: TRBV23-1; J gene: TRBJ1-4
CDR3 protein: CAWSVFGETEAFF; V gene: TRBV30; J gene: TRBJ1-1
CDR3 protein: CAISKTGQNEKLFF; V gene: TRBV10-3; J gene: TRBJ1-4
CDR3 protein: CASSFPGQTSGGPQYEQFF; V gene: TRBV5-1; J gene: TRBJ2-1
CDR3 protein: CASSYRTSGGFAPYEQYF; V gene: TRBV6-2/TRBV6-3; J gene: TRBJ2-7
CDR3 protein: CASSQGEGAGSSQETQYF; V gene: TRBV3-1/TRBV3-2; J gene: TRBJ2-5
CDR3 protein: CAISESPIEQFF; V gene: TRBV10-3; J gene: TRBJ2-1
CDR3 protein: CASRRGVHNSPLHF; V gene: TRBV28; J gene: TRBJ1-6
CDR3 protein: CASSKRQGYEQYF; V gene: TRBV19; J gene: TRBJ2-7
CDR3 protein: CASTNRDRVVEQYF; V gene: TRBV6-6; J gene: TRBJ2-7
CDR3 protein: CAWSGGYPGNTIYF; V gene: TRBV30; J gene: TRBJ1-3
CDR3 protein: CASSQEGGLWYGYTF; V gene: TRBV4-1; J gene: TRBJ1-2
CDR3 protein: CASSDWRDQPQHF; V gene: TRBV2; J gene: TRBJ1-5
CDR3 protein: CASSLNAGQSTDTQYF; V gene: TRBV11-3; J gene: TRBJ2-3
CDR3 protein: CASSLRGGSGNTIYF; V gene: TRBV11-3; J gene: TRBJ1-3
CDR3 protein: CAWSGLGYEQYF; V gene: TRBV30; J gene: TRBJ2-7
CDR3 protein: CASSLYRDGELFF; V gene: TRBV3-1/TRBV3-2; J gene: TRBJ2-2
CDR3 protein: CASSFGQTDEKLFF; V gene: TRBV11-2; J gene: TRBJ1-4
CDR3 protein: CASSTKARGEKLFF; V gene: TRBV19; J gene: TRBJ1-4
CDR3 protein: CASSLADRGTEAFF; V gene: TRBV7-9; J gene: TRBJ1-1
CDR3 protein: CSASDRGSNQPQHF; V gene: TRBV29-1; J gene: TRBJ1-5
CDR3 protein: CATKVRVLSYEQYF; V gene: TRBV2; J gene: TRBJ2-7
CDR3 protein: CASSRPGSRDTGELFF; V gene: TRBV2; J gene: TRBJ2-2
CDR3 protein: CASSSRGANEKLFF; V gene: TRBV19; J gene: TRBJ1-4
CDR3 protein: CASGRSGNTIYF; V gene: TRBV30; J gene: TRBJ1-3
CDR3 protein: CASSLDYGYTF; V gene: TRBV2; J gene: TRBJ1-2
CDR3 protein: CASSLGTGGDYGYTF; V gene: TRBV5-1; J gene: TRBJ1-2
CDR3 protein: CASSPPLGNTIYF; V gene: TRBV7-9; J gene: TRBJ1-3
CDR3 protein: CASSLATGTGPSYF; V gene: TRBV11-3; J gene: TRBJ2-7
CDR3 protein: CAISGTGEAEAFF; V gene: TRBV10-3; J gene: TRBJ1-1
CDR3 protein: CSVGGHPYEQYF; V gene: TRBV29-1; J gene: TRBJ2-7
CDR3 protein: CATSRDTGAGNTIYF; V gene: TRBV15; J gene: TRBJ1-3
CDR3 protein: CASSLDYRQGGYEQYF; V gene: TRBV7-6; J gene: TRBJ2-7
CDR3 protein: CASSQGQPRSGNTIYF; V gene: TRBV18; J gene: TRBJ1-3
CDR3 protein: CASSVETGVDEQYF; V gene: TRBV10-1; J gene: TRBJ2-7
CDR3 protein: CASSQGLPGGEQYF; V gene: TRBV3-1/TRBV3-2; J gene: TRBJ2-7
CDR3 protein: CATSRERNTEAFF; V gene: TRBV15; J gene: TRBJ1-1
CDR3 protein: CASSPPGYEQYF; V gene: TRBV7-9; J gene: TRBJ2-7
CDR3 protein: CASSIGSGGSLRTQYF; V gene: TRBV19; J gene: TRBJ2-3
CDR3 protein: CASSLARGSSYEQYF; V gene: TRBV11-2; J gene: TRBJ2-7
CDR3 protein: CSVEDFRMNTEAFF; V gene: TRBV29-1; J gene: TRBJ1-1
CDR3 protein: CASSRERAGSPLHF; V gene: TRBV19; J gene: TRBJ1-6
CDR3 protein: CASSHSSGQETQYF; V gene: TRBV5-1; J gene: TRBJ2-5